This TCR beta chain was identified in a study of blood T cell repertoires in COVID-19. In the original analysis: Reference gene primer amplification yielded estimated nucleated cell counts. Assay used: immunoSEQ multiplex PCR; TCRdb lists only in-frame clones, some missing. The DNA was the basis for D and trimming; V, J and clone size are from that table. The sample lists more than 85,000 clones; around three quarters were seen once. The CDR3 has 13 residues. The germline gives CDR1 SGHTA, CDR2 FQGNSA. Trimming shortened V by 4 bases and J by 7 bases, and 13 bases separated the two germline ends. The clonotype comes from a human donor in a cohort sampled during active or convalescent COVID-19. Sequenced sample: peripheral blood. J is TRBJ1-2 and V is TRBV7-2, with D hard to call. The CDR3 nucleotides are TGTGCCAGCAGCTCCCGGGAAAGGTTTGGCTACACCTTC. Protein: CASSSRERFGYTF. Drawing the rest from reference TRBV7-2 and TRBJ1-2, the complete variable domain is GAGVSQSPSNKVTEKGKDVELRCDPISGHTALYWYRQSLGQGLEFLIYFQGNSAPDKSGLPSDRFSAERTGGSVSTLTIQRTQQEDSAVYLCASSSRERFGYTFGSGTRLTVV.